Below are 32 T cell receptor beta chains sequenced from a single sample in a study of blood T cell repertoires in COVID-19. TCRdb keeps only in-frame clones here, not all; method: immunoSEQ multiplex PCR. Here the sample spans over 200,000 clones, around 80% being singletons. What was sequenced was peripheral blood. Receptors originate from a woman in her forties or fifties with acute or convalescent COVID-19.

In DNA form, the CDR3 reads TGTGCCAGCAGGTTCGACAGGGGTCAGCCCCAGCATTTT. Residues: CASRFDRGQPQHF. The chain recombines TRBV12-3 or TRBV12-4 with TRBJ1-5; 8 bases fit TRBD1. The V segment lost 6 bases and the J segment 6 bases; nucleotides outside the gene matches: 4. The CDR3 runs to 13 residues.

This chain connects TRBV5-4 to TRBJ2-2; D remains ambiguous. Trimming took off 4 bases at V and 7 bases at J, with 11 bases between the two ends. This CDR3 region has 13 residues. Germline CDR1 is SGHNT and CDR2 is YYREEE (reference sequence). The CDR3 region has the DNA TGTGCCAGCAGCAACCTCAGTCACGGGGAGCTGTTTTTT. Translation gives CASSNLSHGELFF.

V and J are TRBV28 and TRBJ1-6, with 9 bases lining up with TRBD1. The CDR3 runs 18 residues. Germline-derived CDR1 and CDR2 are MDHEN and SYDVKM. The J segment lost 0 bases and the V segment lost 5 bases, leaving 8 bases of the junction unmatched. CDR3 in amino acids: CASSPYRGLRSYNSPLHF. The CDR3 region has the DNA TGTGCCAGCAGTCCTTACAGGGGGCTGCGCTCCTATAATTCACCCCTCCACTTT.

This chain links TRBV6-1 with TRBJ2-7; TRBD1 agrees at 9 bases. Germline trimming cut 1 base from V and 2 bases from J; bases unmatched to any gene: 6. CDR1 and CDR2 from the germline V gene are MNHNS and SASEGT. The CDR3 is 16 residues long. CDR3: CASSEDGTGLAYEQYF. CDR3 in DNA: TGTGCCAGCAGTGAAGACGGGACAGGGTTAGCCTACGAGCAGTACTTC.

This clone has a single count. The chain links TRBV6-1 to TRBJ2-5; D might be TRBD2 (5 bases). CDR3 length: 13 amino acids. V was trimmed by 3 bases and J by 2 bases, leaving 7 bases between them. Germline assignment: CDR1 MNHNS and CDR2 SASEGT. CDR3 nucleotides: TGTGCCAGCAGTGAGAGGACTCAAGAGACCCAGTACTTC. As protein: CASSERTQETQYF.

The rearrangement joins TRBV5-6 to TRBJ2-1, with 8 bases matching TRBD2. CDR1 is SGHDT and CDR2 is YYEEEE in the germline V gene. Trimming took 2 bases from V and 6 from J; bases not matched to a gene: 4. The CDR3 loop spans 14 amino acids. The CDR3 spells CASSFREGFNEQFF. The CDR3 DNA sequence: TGTGCCAGCAGCTTTCGGGAGGGGTTCAATGAGCAGTTCTTC.

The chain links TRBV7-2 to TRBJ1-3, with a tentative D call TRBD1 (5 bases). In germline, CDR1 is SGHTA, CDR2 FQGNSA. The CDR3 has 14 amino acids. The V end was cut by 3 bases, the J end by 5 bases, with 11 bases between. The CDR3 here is CASSLGGARNTIYF. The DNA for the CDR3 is TGTGCCAGCAGCTTGGGGGGAGCGCGAAACACCATATATTTT.

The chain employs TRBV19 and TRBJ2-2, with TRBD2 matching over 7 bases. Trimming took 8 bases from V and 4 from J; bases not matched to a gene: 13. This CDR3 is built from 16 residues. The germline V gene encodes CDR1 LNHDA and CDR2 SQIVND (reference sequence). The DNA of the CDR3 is TGTGCCAGTCGTACCCGCACTCCGGGAGGCACCGGGGAGCTGTTTTTT. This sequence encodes CASRTRTPGGTGELFF.

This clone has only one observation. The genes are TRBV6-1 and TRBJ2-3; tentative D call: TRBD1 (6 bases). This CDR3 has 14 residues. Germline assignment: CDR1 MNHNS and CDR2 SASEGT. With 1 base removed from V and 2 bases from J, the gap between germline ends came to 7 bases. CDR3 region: CASSEGQVTDTQYF. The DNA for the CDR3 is TGTGCCAGCAGTGAAGGACAGGTCACAGATACGCAGTATTTT.

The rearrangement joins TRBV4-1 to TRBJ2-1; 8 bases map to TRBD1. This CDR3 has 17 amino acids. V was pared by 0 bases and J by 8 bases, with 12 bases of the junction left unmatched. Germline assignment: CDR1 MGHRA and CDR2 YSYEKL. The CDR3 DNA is TGCGCCAGCAGCCAAGATCAAGGTCAGGGGGCATACGATGAGCAGTTCTTC. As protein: CASSQDQGQGAYDEQFF.

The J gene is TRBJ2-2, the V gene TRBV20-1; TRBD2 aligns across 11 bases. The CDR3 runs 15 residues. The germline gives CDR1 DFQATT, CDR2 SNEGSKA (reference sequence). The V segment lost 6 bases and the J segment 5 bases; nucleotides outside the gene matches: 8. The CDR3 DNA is TGCAGTGCAAGTAGCGGGAGGGCCGATACCGGGGAGCTGTTTTTT. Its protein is CSASSGRADTGELFF.

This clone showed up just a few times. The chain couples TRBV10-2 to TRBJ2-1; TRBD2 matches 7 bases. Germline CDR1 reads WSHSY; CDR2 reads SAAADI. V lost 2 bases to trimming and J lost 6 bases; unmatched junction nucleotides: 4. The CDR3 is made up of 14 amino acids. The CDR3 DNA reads TGCGCCAGCAGTGAGGCGGGAGCGGGCAATGAGCAGTTCTTC. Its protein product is CASSEAGAGNEQFF.

CDR3 in amino acids: CASSPGKTREGEQFF. CDR3 nucleotide sequence: TGTGCCAGCAGCCCAGGGAAAACACGGGAGGGTGAGCAGTTCTTC. The J gene is TRBJ2-1, the V gene TRBV11-2; 8 positions match TRBD2. This CDR3 region has 15 residues. V trimming: 5 bases; J trimming: 9 bases; junction bases outside the gene matches: 12. Germline lookup yields CDR1 SGHAT and CDR2 FQNNGV.

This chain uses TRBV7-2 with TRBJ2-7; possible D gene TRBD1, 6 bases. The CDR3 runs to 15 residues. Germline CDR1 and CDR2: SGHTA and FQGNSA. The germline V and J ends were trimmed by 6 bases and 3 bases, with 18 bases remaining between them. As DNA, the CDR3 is TGTGCCAGCAGATTTACGCCCGGGACAAACTACGAGCAGTACTTC. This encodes CASRFTPGTNYEQYF.

CDR3 bases: TGTGCCAGCAGCCAACCGGGGACTGGAAACACCATATATTTT. Translating gives CASSQPGTGNTIYF. This chain joins TRBV4-2 and TRBJ1-3; D unclear. V lost 2 bases, J lost 2 bases, and 7 bases lay in between. The CDR3 is made up of 14 amino acids. Germline-derived CDR1 and CDR2 are LGHNA and YNFKEQ.

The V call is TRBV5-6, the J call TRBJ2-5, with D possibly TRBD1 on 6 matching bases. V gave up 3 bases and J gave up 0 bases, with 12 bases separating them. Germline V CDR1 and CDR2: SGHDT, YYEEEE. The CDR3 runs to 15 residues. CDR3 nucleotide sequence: TGTGCCAGCAGCTGGACCGGACAGAACCAAGAGACCCAGTACTTC. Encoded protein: CASSWTGQNQETQYF.

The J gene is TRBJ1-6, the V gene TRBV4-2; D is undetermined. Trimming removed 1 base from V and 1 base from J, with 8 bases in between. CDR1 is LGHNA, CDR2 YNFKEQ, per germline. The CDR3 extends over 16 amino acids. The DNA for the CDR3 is TGTGCCAGCAGCCAAGGAGGGTTTTCCTATAATTCACCCCTCCACTTT. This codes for CASSQGGFSYNSPLHF.

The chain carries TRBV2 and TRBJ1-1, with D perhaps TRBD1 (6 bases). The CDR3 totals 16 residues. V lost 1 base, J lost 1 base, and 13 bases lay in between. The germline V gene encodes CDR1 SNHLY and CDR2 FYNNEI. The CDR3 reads CASSEGAGRGNTEAFF. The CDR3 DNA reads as TGTGCCAGCAGTGAAGGGGCGGGCAGGGGGAACACTGAAGCTTTCTTT. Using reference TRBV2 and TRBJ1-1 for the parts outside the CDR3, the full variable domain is EPEVTQTPSHQVTQMGQEVILRCVPISNHLYFYWYRQILGQKVEFLVSFYNNEISEKSEIFDDQFSVERPDGSNFTLKIRSTKLEDSAMYFCASSEGAGRGNTEAFFGQGTRLTVV.

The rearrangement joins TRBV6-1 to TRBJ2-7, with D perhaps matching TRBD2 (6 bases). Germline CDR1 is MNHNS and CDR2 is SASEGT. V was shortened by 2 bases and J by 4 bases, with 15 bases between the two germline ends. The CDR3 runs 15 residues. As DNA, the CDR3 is TGTGCCAGCAGTGAACCTCGGCTAGCGTTGTACGAGCAGTACTTC. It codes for CASSEPRLALYEQYF.

CDR3 region: CASSLGRNTEAFF. As DNA, the CDR3 is TGTGCCAGCAGTTTAGGTAGGAACACTGAAGCTTTCTTT. This chain connects TRBV12-3 or TRBV12-4 to TRBJ1-1; D unresolved. The CDR3 is 13 residues long. V lost 1 base to trimming and J lost 1 base, with 4 bases between them.

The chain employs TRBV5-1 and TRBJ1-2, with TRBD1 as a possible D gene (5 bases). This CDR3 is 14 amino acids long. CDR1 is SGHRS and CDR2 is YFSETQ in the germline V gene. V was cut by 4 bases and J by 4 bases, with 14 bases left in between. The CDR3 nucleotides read TGCGCCAGCAGCCGGGACTCAGAGGGCTATGGCTACACCTTC. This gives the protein CASSRDSEGYGYTF. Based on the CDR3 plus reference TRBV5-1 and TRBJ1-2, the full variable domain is KAGVTQTPRYLIKTRGQQVTLSCSPISGHRSVSWYQQTPGQGLQFLFEYFSETQRNKGNFPGRFSGRQFSNSRSEMNVSTLELGDSALYLCASSRDSEGYGYTFGSGTRLTVV.

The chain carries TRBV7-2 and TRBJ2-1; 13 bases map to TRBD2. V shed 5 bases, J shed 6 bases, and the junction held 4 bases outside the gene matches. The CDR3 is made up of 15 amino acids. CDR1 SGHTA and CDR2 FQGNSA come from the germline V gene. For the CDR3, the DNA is TGTGCCAGCAGCATTACTAGCGGGAGGGGCAATGAGCAGTTCTTC. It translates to CASSITSGRGNEQFF.

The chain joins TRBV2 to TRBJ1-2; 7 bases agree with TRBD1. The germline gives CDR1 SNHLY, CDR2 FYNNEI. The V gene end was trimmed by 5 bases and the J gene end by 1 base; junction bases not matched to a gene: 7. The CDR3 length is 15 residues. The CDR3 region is CASSITGVVNYGYTF. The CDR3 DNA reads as TGTGCCAGCAGTATTACAGGGGTAGTTAACTATGGCTACACCTTC.

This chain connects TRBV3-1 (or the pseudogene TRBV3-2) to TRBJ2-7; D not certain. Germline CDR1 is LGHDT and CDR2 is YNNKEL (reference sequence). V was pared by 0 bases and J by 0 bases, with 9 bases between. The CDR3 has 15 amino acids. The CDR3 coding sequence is TGTGCCAGCAGCCAAGAAGTGTCCGGCTCCTACGAGCAGTACTTC. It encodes CASSQEVSGSYEQYF.

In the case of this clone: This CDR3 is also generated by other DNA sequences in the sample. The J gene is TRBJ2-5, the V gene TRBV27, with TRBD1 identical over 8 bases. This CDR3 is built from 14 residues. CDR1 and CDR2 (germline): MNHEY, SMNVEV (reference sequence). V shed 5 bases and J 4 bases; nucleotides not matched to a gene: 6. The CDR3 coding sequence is TGTGCCAGCAGTCCCCGGACAGGGAGAGAGACCCAGTACTTC. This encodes CASSPRTGRETQYF.

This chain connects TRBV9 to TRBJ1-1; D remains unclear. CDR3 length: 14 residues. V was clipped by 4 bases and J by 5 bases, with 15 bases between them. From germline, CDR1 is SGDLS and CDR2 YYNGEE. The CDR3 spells CASSTSNRGTEAFF. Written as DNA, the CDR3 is TGTGCCAGCAGCACATCGAACCGAGGGACTGAAGCTTTCTTT.

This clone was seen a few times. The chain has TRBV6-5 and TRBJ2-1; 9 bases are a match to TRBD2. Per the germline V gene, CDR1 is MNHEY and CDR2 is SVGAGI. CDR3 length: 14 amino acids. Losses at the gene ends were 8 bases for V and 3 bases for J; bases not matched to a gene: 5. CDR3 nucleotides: TGTGCCAGCCACGAAGCGGGAGGCTACAATGAGCAGTTCTTC. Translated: CASHEAGGYNEQFF.

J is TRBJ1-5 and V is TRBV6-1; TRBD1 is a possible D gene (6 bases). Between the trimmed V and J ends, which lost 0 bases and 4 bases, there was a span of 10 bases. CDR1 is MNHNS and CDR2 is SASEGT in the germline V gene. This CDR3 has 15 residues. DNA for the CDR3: TGTGCCAGCAGTGAAGCCCAGGGGATAAATCAGCCCCAGCATTTT. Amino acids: CASSEAQGINQPQHF.

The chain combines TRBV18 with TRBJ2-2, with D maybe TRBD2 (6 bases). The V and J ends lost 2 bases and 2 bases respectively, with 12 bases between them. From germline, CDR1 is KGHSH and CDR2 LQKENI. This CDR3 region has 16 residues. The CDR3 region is CASSPVGGSNTGELFF. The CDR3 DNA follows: TGTGCCAGCTCACCAGTAGGAGGGAGTAACACCGGGGAGCTGTTTTTT.

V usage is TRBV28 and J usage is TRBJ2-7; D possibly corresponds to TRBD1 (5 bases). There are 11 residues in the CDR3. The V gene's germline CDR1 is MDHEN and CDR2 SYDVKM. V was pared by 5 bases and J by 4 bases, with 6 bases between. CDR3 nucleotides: TGTGCCAGCAGTAAGGGGTACGAGCAGTACTTC. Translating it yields CASSKGYEQYF.

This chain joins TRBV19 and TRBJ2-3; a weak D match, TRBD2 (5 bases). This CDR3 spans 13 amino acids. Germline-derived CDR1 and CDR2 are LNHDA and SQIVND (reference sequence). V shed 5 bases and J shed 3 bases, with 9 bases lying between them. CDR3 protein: CASSLSGTDTQYF. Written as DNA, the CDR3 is TGTGCCAGTAGTCTGAGCGGTACAGATACGCAGTATTTT.

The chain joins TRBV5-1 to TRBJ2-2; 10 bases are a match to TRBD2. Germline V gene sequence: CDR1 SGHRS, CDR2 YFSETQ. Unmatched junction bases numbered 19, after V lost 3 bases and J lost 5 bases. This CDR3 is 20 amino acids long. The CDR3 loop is CASSSTTGTSALLGTGELFF. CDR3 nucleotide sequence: TGCGCCAGCAGCTCAACTACCGGGACTAGCGCACTCTTGGGGACCGGGGAGCTGTTTTTT.